This T cell receptor (beta chain) is drawn from a study of T cell responses to AZD1222 COVID-19 vaccine. On this clone itself: The antigen is unknown.

Germline V gene lookup returns CDR1 SGHTA and CDR2 FQGNSA. CDR3 length: 17 amino acids. Trimming at V came to 1 base and at J to 6 bases, leaving 7 bases not matched to a gene. Some clones are missing from TCRdb's copy, which holds only in-frame ones; the method was immunoSEQ multiplex PCR. The table lists about 110,000 clones, under 95% of them singletons, with under 25% in the top ten. Study results and caveats: Unmutated variant regions reportedly attract nearly half of all spike-specific TCRs. Distributed over spike, vaccine-associated CD4 TCRs predominated at 160-218 and 743-854. Donors skewed white British and female; clonal diversity was possibly underestimated.

This TCR was sampled from an adult in good health. The source material was peripheral blood, sampled on day 0 of AZD1222 vaccination. J is TRBJ2-1 and V is TRBV7-2; 12 bases are shared with TRBD2. The CDR3 nucleotides are TGTGCCAGCAGCTTAGGCGTGCTAGCGGGGGGGCTCAATGAGCAGTTCTTC. Residues: CASSLGVLAGGLNEQFF.